The present T cell receptor beta chain was sequenced within a study of STAT3 mutations in large granular lymphocyte leukemia. General study findings and limits: At least one immunodominant TCR beta clonotype appeared in every T-cell large granular lymphocyte leukemia patient. Clonal expansion was inferred from other time points because no sample existed at each clone's first appearance. Suggested: STAT3 mutation was not the ancestral event for these clonal expansions.

Produced via immunoSEQ multiplex PCR; TCRdb's table is partial and in-frame only. The top ten clones hold roughly a quarter of a sample with approximately 10,000 clones, roughly 87% of them seen once. This clone was detected only a few times. Its antigen is undetermined. Germline V gene data show CDR1 as SGHNT and CDR2 as YYREEE (reference sequence). This CDR3 contains 13 residues. The V end lost 0 bases, the J end lost 0 bases, and 3 bases lay between the germline ends. The V and J genes are TRBV5-4 and TRBJ1-1; no definite D call. This TCR was recovered from a man between 60 and 75 years old with T-cell large granular lymphocyte leukemia. Some clones in this sample may be carry-over from other donors' samples. Sequenced sample: peripheral blood mononuclear cells. The CDR3 protein is CASSLDLNTEAFF. CDR3 DNA: TGTGCCAGCAGCTTGGATCTGAACACTGAAGCTTTCTTT.